The following is a T cell receptor (beta chain) sequence with its context. What it binds is unknown. Some clones are missing from TCRdb's copy, which holds only in-frame ones; the method was immunoSEQ multiplex PCR. The sample holds fewer than 85,000 clones, roughly 80% seen once. The CDR3 is made up of 13 amino acids. Germline assignment: CDR1 LGHNT and CDR2 FRNRAP. With 1 base removed from V and 10 bases from J, the gap between germline ends came to 14 bases. This entry is derived from a study of T cell responses to AZD1222 COVID-19 vaccine. Researchers grouped second doses given at about 4 or about 12 weeks into one pool. Study conclusions and caveats: Most donors were white British, females outnumbered males, and clonal diversity was possibly underestimated.

The sequencing here drew on peripheral blood, taken 28 days after the second AZD1222 dose. This receptor was taken from an adult who received the AZD1222 COVID-19 vaccine. The chain carries TRBV12-5 and TRBJ2-7, with D perhaps TRBD1 (6 bases). CDR3 in amino acids: CASGLGGQGKQYF. In DNA, the CDR3 is TGTGCTAGTGGTTTGGGGGGACAAGGGAAACAGTACTTC. The whole variable domain, remainder taken from reference TRBV12-5 and TRBJ2-7, is DARVTQTPRHKVTEMGQEVTMRCQPILGHNTVFWYRQTMMQGLELLAYFRNRAPLDDSGMPKDRFSAEMPDATLATLKIQPSEPRDSAVYFCASGLGGQGKQYFGPGTRLTVT.